These 8 T cell receptor beta chains came from one sample sequenced in a study of a mutant IDH1 vaccine in newly diagnosed glioma. Their antigens remain unidentified. The table came from immunoSEQ multiplex PCR; TCRdb's copy has only in-frame clones and leaves some out. The data contain some 31,000 clones, around 81% of them singletons. Described time point: week 47, end of study. Vaccinated patients received 300 ug of mutant IDH1 20-mer peptide per dose, with topical imiquimod. The sample consisted of PBMCs, taken from a glioma patient whose treatment included an IDH1 peptide vaccine. Receptors were obtained from a man in his thirties or forties with glioma.

The V gene is TRBV4-1, the J gene TRBJ1-4; D might be TRBD1 (5 bases). This CDR3 is 15 amino acids long. Germline CDR1 MGHRA, CDR2 YSYEKL. With 0 bases removed from V and 7 bases from J, the gap between germline ends came to 12 bases. The chain's CDR3 is CASSQDPGGGEKLFF. CDR3 nucleotides: TGCGCCAGCAGCCAAGATCCCGGGGGAGGTGAAAAACTGTTTTTT.

The rearrangement uses TRBV11-3 and TRBJ2-3; D may be TRBD1 or TRBD2 (5 bases each). V dropped 3 bases and J dropped 5 bases, with 9 bases sitting between them. Germline lookup yields CDR1 SGHNT and CDR2 YENEEA. The CDR3 extends over 13 amino acids. CDR3 in DNA: TGTGCCAGCAGCTTCACTGGGGGAGATACGCAGTATTTT. It translates to CASSFTGGDTQYF.

This chain uses TRBV21-1 with TRBJ1-4. TRBV21-1 counts as a pseudogene. CDR3 size: 15 residues. CDR3 bases: TGTGCCAGCAGCAGGGTCGAGGGCCACCCTGAAAAACTGTTTTTT. It specifies CASSRVEGHPEKLFF.

The chain combines TRBV27 with TRBJ1-5; no reliable D call. This CDR3 is 17 amino acids long. The V end lost 5 bases, the J end lost 0 bases, and 17 bases lay between the germline ends. CDR1 is MNHEY, CDR2 SMNVEV, per germline (reference sequence). CDR3 sequence: CASSPGPRDGSNQPQHF. The DNA of the CDR3 is TGTGCCAGCAGTCCCGGGCCTCGAGACGGTAGCAATCAGCCCCAGCATTTT.

This chain links TRBV2 with TRBJ2-1; possibly TRBD2 for D (6 bases). Germline CDR1 is SNHLY and CDR2 is FYNNEI. Trimming pared 7 bases from V and 0 bases from J, leaving 13 bases between. CDR3 size: 15 residues. As DNA, the CDR3 is TGTGCCAGCACCGCTCTCGGGAGCTCCTACAATGAGCAGTTCTTC. This translates into CASTALGSSYNEQFF.

This clone has a single count. This chain links TRBV30 with TRBJ2-5; D perhaps matches TRBD1 (5 bases). The CDR3 length is 15 residues. Trimming took 3 bases from V and 5 from J, leaving 19 bases between them. The germline V gene encodes CDR1 GTSNPN and CDR2 SVGIG (reference sequence). CDR3 DNA: TGTGCCTGGAGACGATCAAGGGGCGCCTGGGAGACCCAGTACTTC. As protein: CAWRRSRGAWETQYF. The whole variable domain, filled in from reference TRBV30 and TRBJ2-5, reads SQTIHQWPATLVQPVGSPLSLECTVEGTSNPNLYWYRQAAGRGLQLLFYSVGIGQISSEVPQNLSASRPQDRQFILSSKKLLLSDSGFYLCAWRRSRGAWETQYFGPGTRLLVL.

The rearrangement links TRBV5-1 to TRBJ2-7, with D unclear. Deletions cut 5 bases from V and 3 bases from J, with 9 bases between. CDR3 length: 12 amino acids. Looked up from germline, CDR1 is SGHRS and CDR2 is YFSETQ. The CDR3 DNA reads TGCGCCAGCAGTCGTCTAGACTACGAGCAGTACTTC. Amino acids: CASSRLDYEQYF. Using reference TRBV5-1 and TRBJ2-7 for the parts outside the CDR3, the full variable domain is KAGVTQTPRYLIKTRGQQVTLSCSPISGHRSVSWYQQTPGQGLQFLFEYFSETQRNKGNFPGRFSGRQFSNSRSEMNVSTLELGDSALYLCASSRLDYEQYFGPGTRLTVT.

This clone was counted only a few times. The CDR3 bases are TGTGCCACCAGCCCGGACGTTGGCTCCTACGAGCAGTACTTC. This encodes CATSPDVGSYEQYF. The chain carries TRBV15 and TRBJ2-7; no definite D call. The CDR3 loop spans 14 amino acids. The V gene lost 5 bases and the J gene lost 0 bases, with 11 bases spanning the gap. Germline-derived CDR1 and CDR2 are LNHNV and YYDKDF (reference sequence).